The T cell receptor beta chain under discussion was sequenced for a study of cytotoxic CD8 clonotypes in ibrutinib-treated CLL. The germline V and J ends were trimmed by 3 bases and 7 bases, with 7 bases remaining between them. Per germline, CDR1 SGHTA and CDR2 FQGNSA. The CDR3 extends over 12 amino acids. The protocol was immunoSEQ multiplex PCR, while the TCRdb copy is restricted to in-frame clones and leaves out a portion. The profile shows around 200,000 clones, roughly three quarters of them singletons. This TCR was sampled from a human donor with chronic lymphocytic leukemia. The V and J genes are TRBV7-2 and TRBJ1-5, with D tentatively TRBD1 (5 bases). The sequencing here drew on PBMCs, taken after 12 months of ibrutinib treatment. The CDR3 DNA is TGTGCCAGCAGCTTCGGGGGACAGCCCCAGCATTTT. As protein: CASSFGGQPQHF.